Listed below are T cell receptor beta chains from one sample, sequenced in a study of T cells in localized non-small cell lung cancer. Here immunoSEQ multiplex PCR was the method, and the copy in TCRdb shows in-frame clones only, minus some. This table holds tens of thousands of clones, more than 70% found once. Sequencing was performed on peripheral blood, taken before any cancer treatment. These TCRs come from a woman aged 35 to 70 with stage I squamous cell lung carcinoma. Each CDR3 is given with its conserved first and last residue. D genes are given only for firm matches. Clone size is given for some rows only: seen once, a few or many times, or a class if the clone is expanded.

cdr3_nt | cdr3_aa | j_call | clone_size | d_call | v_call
TGTGCCAGCAGCTTGGAGGGTTCGCGCCTTGCCGGGGAGCTGTTTTTT | CASSLEGSRLAGELFF | TRBJ2-2 | NA | NA | TRBV5-5
TGTGCCAGCAGCTCACAGGGGGCGGTTGCTGGTCAGCCCCAGCATTTT | CASSSQGAVAGQPQHF | TRBJ1-5 | NA | TRBD1 | TRBV7-2
TGTGCCAGCAGCGTAACCGGGGCCAACGTCCTGACTTTC | CASSVTGANVLTF | TRBJ2-6 | NA | NA | TRBV9
TGTGCCAGCAGCCCCCACGGACAGGGTCAGACTGAAGCTTTCTTT | CASSPHGQGQTEAFF | TRBJ1-1 | NA | TRBD1 | TRBV7-2
TGCGCCAGCAGCCTCGACGGGAACACTGAAGCTTTCTTT | CASSLDGNTEAFF | TRBJ1-1 | NA | NA | TRBV10-1
TGTGCCAGCAGCCAAGATAAGGCAGGGACTTCACCCCTCCACTTT | CASSQDKAGTSPLHF | TRBJ1-6 | NA | NA | TRBV4-2
TGCGCCAGCAGCTTCGAGGGGAGCTCCTACAATGAGCAGTTCTTC | CASSFEGSSYNEQFF | TRBJ2-1 | NA | NA | TRBV5-1
TGTGCCAGCAGTGAAGGGGCCGCCGTCACAGATACGCAGTATTTT | CASSEGAAVTDTQYF | TRBJ2-3 | NA | NA | TRBV6-4
TGTGCCAGTTCGAGTCAGACCTCCTACAATGAGCAGTTCTTC | CASSSQTSYNEQFF | TRBJ2-1 | NA | NA | TRBV13
TGTGCCAGCAGTGCACAAAACTACGAGCAGTACTTC | CASSAQNYEQYF | TRBJ2-7 | NA | NA | TRBV2
TGTGCCAGCAGCCCAGGTTCCGGGACAGGGGTGGGAAAACTGTTTTTT | CASSPGSGTGVGKLFF | TRBJ1-4 | NA | TRBD1 | TRBV25-1
TGCGCCAGCACGGGCGACAGGGGCGCGAGGTCATATTTT | CASTGDRGARSYF | TRBJ1-3 | NA | TRBD1 | TRBV5-1
TGCGCCAGTAGGGGGAACACTGAAGCTTTCTTT | CASRGNTEAFF | TRBJ1-1 | once | NA | TRBV5-1
TGTGCCTGGAGTAGAGGGTCTAGCAATCAGCCCCAGCATTTT | CAWSRGSSNQPQHF | TRBJ1-5 | NA | NA | TRBV30
TGTGCCAGCAGTTTAGGTGTGGGGGCAGGGGGCTACACCTTC | CASSLGVGAGGYTF | TRBJ1-2 | NA | NA | TRBV27
TGTGCCAGCAGTTACGACATGTGGACCGGGGAGCTGTTTTTT | CASSYDMWTGELFF | TRBJ2-2 | NA | NA | TRBV6-5
TGTGCCAGCAGCTTTCGGGACTTGAACACTGAAGCTTTCTTT | CASSFRDLNTEAFF | TRBJ1-1 | NA | NA | TRBV7-8
TGCAGCGTTGGTGAGGTTGGTAACACCATATATTTT | CSVGEVGNTIYF | TRBJ1-3 | NA | NA | TRBV29-1
TGTGCCAGCAGCTTGGAACAGTACAATGAGCAGTTCTTC | CASSLEQYNEQFF | TRBJ2-1 | NA | NA | TRBV5-5
TGTGCCAGCAGTTCACAGGGTCGGGGAAATTCACCCCTCCACTTT | CASSSQGRGNSPLHF | TRBJ1-6 | once | NA | TRBV27
TGTGCCAGCAGCGGAGGACTCTTCTCCTACAATGAGCAGTTCTTC | CASSGGLFSYNEQFF | TRBJ2-1 | NA | NA | TRBV9
TGTGCCAGTGGGAGGGTAGGAGAGACCCAGTACTTC | CASGRVGETQYF | TRBJ2-5 | NA | TRBD2 | TRBV19
TGTGCCTGGAGTGAAGGACAGGGTCAACAAAAACTGTTTTTT | CAWSEGQGQQKLFF | TRBJ1-4 | NA | TRBD1 | TRBV30
TGTGCCAGCTCACTTAACAGGAGGGGGCGCAGCTATGGCTACACCTTC | CASSLNRRGRSYGYTF | TRBJ1-2 | NA | TRBD1 | TRBV18
TGTGCCAGCAGTTTATTGGGGGTGGACACAGATACGCAGTATTTT | CASSLLGVDTDTQYF | TRBJ2-3 | NA | NA | TRBV27
TGTGCCAGCAGCTCCCGACAGGACCAAGAGACCCAGTACTTC | CASSSRQDQETQYF | TRBJ2-5 | NA | NA | TRBV9
TGTGCCAGTACCCTGACAGGACCCAATCAGCCCCAGCATTTT | CASTLTGPNQPQHF | TRBJ1-5 | few | NA | TRBV19
TGTGCCAGCATCTCAGGGGGCGTTGGCACTGAAGCTTTCTTT | CASISGGVGTEAFF | TRBJ1-1 | NA | TRBD1 | TRBV2
TGCGCCAGCAGCTTCGGACAGGGTGGGTCACCCCTCCACTTT | CASSFGQGGSPLHF | TRBJ1-6 | NA | TRBD1 | TRBV5-1
TGTGCCAGCAGCAGAGCGGCGTACAATGAGCAGTTCTTC | CASSRAAYNEQFF | TRBJ2-1 | NA | NA | TRBV11-3
TGTGCCAGCAGTGGCCTCCAGGTGGGGACCCAGTACTTC | CASSGLQVGTQYF | TRBJ2-5 | once | NA | TRBV2
TGCAGCGTTGGCCCAGGAGGAGGAAACACCATATATTTT | CSVGPGGGNTIYF | TRBJ1-3 | NA | NA | TRBV29-1
TGTGCCAGCAGCAAGACAGTTAACACCGGGGAGCTGTTTTTT | CASSKTVNTGELFF | TRBJ2-2 | NA | NA | TRBV7-3
TGTGCCAGTAGTAGGGAGGGACAGGGTTACACTGAAGCTTTCTTT | CASSREGQGYTEAFF | TRBJ1-1 | NA | TRBD1 | TRBV19
TGCAGCGTTGGGGGGGCGGGGGGCTCCTACGAGCAGTACTTC | CSVGGAGGSYEQYF | TRBJ2-7 | few | TRBD2 | TRBV29-1
TGCGCCAGCAGCTTGACAGGGGTCAATCCCTACGAGCAGTACTTC | CASSLTGVNPYEQYF | TRBJ2-7 | once | TRBD1 | TRBV5-1